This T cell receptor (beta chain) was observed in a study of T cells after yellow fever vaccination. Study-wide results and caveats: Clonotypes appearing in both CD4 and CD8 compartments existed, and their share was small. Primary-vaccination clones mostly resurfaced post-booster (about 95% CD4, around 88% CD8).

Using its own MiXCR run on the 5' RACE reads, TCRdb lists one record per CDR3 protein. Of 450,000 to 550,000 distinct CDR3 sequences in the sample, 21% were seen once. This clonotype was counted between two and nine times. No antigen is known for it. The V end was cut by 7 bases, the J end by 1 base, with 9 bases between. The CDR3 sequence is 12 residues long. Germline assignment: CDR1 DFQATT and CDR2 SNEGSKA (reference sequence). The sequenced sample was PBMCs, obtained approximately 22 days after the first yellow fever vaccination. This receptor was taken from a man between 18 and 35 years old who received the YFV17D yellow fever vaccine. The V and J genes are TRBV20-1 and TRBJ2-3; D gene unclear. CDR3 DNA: TGCAGTGTAGGCGCGGGCACAGATACGCAGTATTTT. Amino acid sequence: CSVGAGTDTQYF.